The clone carrying this TCR beta chain came up a few times. Antigen unknown. Time point given: persistent/refractory GD, antithyroid drugs over 5 years with positive TRAb. From RNA extracted from PBMCs, the TCR library was made. Peripheral blood, nine milliliters of it, was drawn into EDTA tubes. V was trimmed by 4 bases and J by 5 bases, leaving 11 bases between them. Germline assignment: CDR1 MGHRA and CDR2 YSYEKL. The CDR3 consists of 13 residues. The data belong to a study of regulatory T cells in long-lasting Graves disease. Findings and caveats of the study: Patients whose Graves' disease persisted exhibited lower TCR diversity than those newly diagnosed. Persistent disease favored TRBV28, TRBJ1-2 and TRBJ2-5. Possibly, too few samples lowered accuracy.

Arm-PCR of CDR3 regions with iRepertoire HTBI primers generated TCR beta libraries. TCRdb re-derived calls from the multiplex PCR reads in MiXCR, one entry per CDR3 protein. The data contain approximately 690,000 distinct CDR3 sequences, around 30% of them singletons. This specimen was peripheral blood mononuclear cells (PBMCs), taken when the disease was refractory, from a patient treated with antithyroid drugs. The J gene is TRBJ2-5, the V gene TRBV4-1; D gene ambiguous. The TCR comes from a female donor with Graves disease. The CDR3 region has the DNA TGCGCCAGCAGCCCCGACCAGGAGGAGACCCAGTACTTC. Translated: CASSPDQEETQYF.